This is a list of T cell receptor beta chains from one sample in a study of CD8 T cells in ankylosing spondylitis. TCRdb re-derived calls from the 5' RACE reads in MiXCR, one entry per CDR3 protein. The profile covers approximately 440,000 distinct CDR3 sequences, with roughly 15% appearing a single time and over 0.9% taken by the ten largest. Sequenced material: blood, either unsorted or a sorted T cell fraction (not recorded which). The receptors originated from a male donor with ankylosing spondylitis. CDR3s include the opening cysteine and the closing phenylalanine or tryptophan. D genes are given only for firm matches. The size entry is marked missing in some rows and otherwise reads once, few, many or a size class.

V	J	D	size	CDR3	DNA
TRBV7-2	TRBJ2-1	TRBD2	NA	CASSRISGISYNEQFF	TGTGCCAGCAGCCGTATTAGCGGGATCTCCTACAATGAGCAGTTCTTC
TRBV5-1	TRBJ2-1	TRBD2	many	CASSLAPAGAYNEQFF	TGCGCCAGCAGCTTGGCTCCAGCGGGAGCCTACAATGAGCAGTTCTTC
TRBV19	TRBJ2-7	NA	NA	CASSRLRQGNYEQYF	TGTGCCAGTAGTAGACTCCGTCAGGGGAACTACGAGCAGTACTTC
TRBV12-3/TRBV12-4	TRBJ1-5	NA	NA	CASSFGDEGQPQHF	TGTGCCAGCAGTTTCGGGGACGAGGGTCAGCCCCAGCATTTT
TRBV20-1	TRBJ1-5	NA	many	CSARDQGPGRREPQHF	TGCAGTGCTAGAGATCAAGGGCCCGGACGGCGGGAGCCCCAGCATTTT
TRBV7-8	TRBJ1-4	NA	NA	CASSLDPRPGEKLFF	TGTGCCAGCAGCTTAGATCCCCGACCCGGGGAAAAACTGTTTTTT
TRBV5-1	TRBJ2-6	NA	NA	CASSLVISGANVLTF	TGCGCCAGCAGCTTGGTAATCTCTGGGGCCAACGTCCTGACTTTC
TRBV12-3/TRBV12-4	TRBJ2-2	TRBD2	many	CASSPVGGITGELFF	TGTGCCAGCAGTCCCGTGGGGGGGATTACCGGGGAGCTGTTTTTT
TRBV20-1	TRBJ2-7	TRBD2	many	CSAPAGGSYEQYF	TGCAGTGCTCCAGCGGGAGGCTCCTACGAGCAGTACTTC
TRBV4-2	TRBJ1-6	NA	few	CASTNLGRDSPLHF	TGTGCCAGCACAAACCTTGGGCGAGATTCACCCCTCCACTTT
TRBV12-3/TRBV12-4	TRBJ2-2	TRBD1	few	CASSLEGGMRTGELFF	TGTGCCAGCAGTTTAGAAGGGGGCATGAGGACCGGGGAGCTGTTTTTT
TRBV6-1	TRBJ2-4	NA	few	CASSQDRAKNIQYF	TGTGCCAGCAGTCAAGACAGGGCCAAAAACATTCAGTACTTC
TRBV19	TRBJ2-2	TRBD2	few	CASSTSGRNTGELFF	TGTGCCAGTAGTACCAGCGGGAGGAACACCGGGGAGCTGTTTTTT
TRBV12-3/TRBV12-4	TRBJ2-7	NA	NA	CASSFWGRGAYEQYF	TGTGCCAGCAGTTTCTGGGGACGGGGCGCCTACGAGCAGTACTTC
TRBV12-3/TRBV12-4	TRBJ1-4	TRBD1	few	CASGGQQLKKLFF	TGTGCCAGCGGGGGACAGCAGTTGAAAAAACTGTTTTTT
TRBV11-2	TRBJ1-6	NA	NA	CASSLGGTPSRSPLHF	TGTGCCAGCAGCTTAGGTGGGACCCCCTCTAGGTCACCCCTCCACTTT
TRBV7-3	TRBJ2-1	NA	NA	CASSPGGDRYNEQFF	TGTGCCAGCAGCCCCGGGGGGGACAGGTACAATGAGCAGTTCTTC
TRBV20-1	TRBJ2-7	NA	NA	CSVGKTVYEQYF	TGCAGTGTCGGAAAGACAGTCTACGAGCAGTACTTC
TRBV27	TRBJ1-1	NA	few	CASSLYSLLQGSTEAFF	TGTGCCAGCAGTTTATACTCACTCCTGCAGGGCTCCACTGAAGCTTTCTTT
TRBV28	TRBJ1-1	TRBD1	NA	CASTQDRSAGRTEAFF	TGTGCCAGCACCCAGGACAGGTCCGCCGGGAGGACTGAAGCTTTCTTT
TRBV20-1	TRBJ2-3	TRBD1	NA	CSVPGQNTDTQYF	TGCAGTGTCCCGGGACAGAACACAGATACGCAGTATTTT
TRBV5-1	TRBJ2-5	NA	many	CASSFRQETQYF	TGCGCCAGCAGCTTCCGGCAAGAGACCCAGTACTTC
TRBV29-1	TRBJ2-7	NA	NA	CSVDVSGSYEQYF	TGCAGCGTTGATGTTAGCGGCTCCTACGAGCAGTACTTC
TRBV11-2	TRBJ2-3	TRBD2	NA	CASSSPGTTTDTQYF	TGTGCCAGCAGCTCTCCCGGGACTACCACAGATACGCAGTATTTT
TRBV7-2	TRBJ2-1	NA	NA	CASSRPDKQFF	TGTGCCAGCAGCCGCCCGGATAAGCAGTTCTTC
TRBV20-1	TRBJ1-2	NA	few	CSAIIGPANYGYTF	TGCAGTGCTATTATTGGCCCGGCTAACTATGGCTACACCTTC
TRBV7-2	TRBJ1-4	TRBD1	NA	CASSSYRGTNEKLFF	TGTGCCAGCAGCTCCTACAGGGGGACAAATGAAAAACTGTTTTTT
TRBV5-1	TRBJ2-7	NA	NA	CASSPNTGSLDEQYF	TGCGCCAGCAGCCCGAATACCGGCAGTTTGGACGAGCAGTACTTC
TRBV20-1	TRBJ2-2	NA	NA	CSARDPRHRTGELFF	TGCAGTGCTAGAGATCCCCGACACCGTACCGGGGAGCTGTTTTTT
TRBV15	TRBJ2-1	TRBD2	few	CATSSLAGAYNEQFF	TGTGCCACCAGCAGTCTAGCGGGGGCCTACAATGAGCAGTTCTTC
TRBV4-3	TRBJ1-4	NA	NA	CASSQDRSEKLFF	TGCGCCAGCAGCCAAGATCGGAGTGAAAAACTGTTTTTT
TRBV5-1	TRBJ2-3	TRBD2	few	CASSSGLAGPSTDTQYF	TGCGCCAGCAGCTCCGGACTAGCGGGGCCAAGCACAGATACGCAGTATTTT
TRBV20-1	TRBJ1-1	NA	NA	CSAPRGSDTEAFF	TGCAGTGCTCCCCGGGGTTCAGACACTGAAGCTTTCTTT
TRBV10-3	TRBJ2-7	NA	few	CAISEGTYYEQYF	TGTGCCATCAGTGAGGGGACATACTACGAGCAGTACTTC
TRBV24-1	TRBJ2-1	TRBD1	NA	CATSGTDRGGGLYNEQFF	TGTGCCACCAGTGGGACCGACAGGGGCGGTGGCCTCTACAATGAGCAGTTCTTC
TRBV7-3	TRBJ2-2	NA	many	CASSPPPGRGNTGELFF	TGTGCCAGCAGCCCACCCCCGGGCAGGGGTAACACCGGGGAGCTGTTTTTT
TRBV7-9	TRBJ2-1	NA	NA	CASRTQGNNEQFF	TGTGCCAGCAGAACCCAGGGTAACAATGAGCAGTTCTTC